This T cell receptor beta chain was captured in a study of regulatory T cells in long-lasting Graves disease. In building TCR beta libraries, iRepertoire HTBI primers were used together with Arm-PCR of CDR3 regions. TCRdb reprocessed the multiplex PCR reads with MiXCR, giving one entry per CDR3 protein. The sample has a few hundred thousand distinct CDR3 sequences, 20% to 25% seen once. As to time point: persistent/refractory GD, antithyroid drugs over 5 years with positive TRAb. Scientists built the TCR library using RNA that was extracted from PBMCs. This clonotype was seen ten or more times. Trimming removed 6 bases at V and 4 bases at J, with 15 bases between. CDR3 size: 13 residues. CDR1 and CDR2 from the germline V gene are SQVTM and ANQGSEA.

The V and J genes are TRBV29-1 and TRBJ1-2, with a possible D match to TRBD1 (6 bases). This TCR derives from a female donor with Graves disease. The specimen comprised peripheral blood mononuclear cells (PBMCs), sampled when the disease was refractory, from a patient treated with antithyroid drugs. As DNA, the CDR3 is TGCAGCGTGATGAGGACAGCGGGCTATGGCTACACCTTC. This gives the protein CSVMRTAGYGYTF.